Presented here are 5 T cell receptor beta chains from one specimen sequenced in a study of radiation and T cells in renal cell carcinoma. TCRdb keeps only in-frame clones here, not all; method: immunoSEQ multiplex PCR. This table holds about 170,000 clones, approximately 90% found once. The time point: blood 4 weeks post-SBRT, at nephrectomy. Noted treatment: 15 Gy SBRT to primary tumor, nephrectomy 4 weeks later. This specimen consisted of blood, obtained from a patient whose treatment included radiotherapy and nephrectomy. Receptors originate from a woman aged 50 to 65 with renal cell carcinoma.

This clone was recorded only once. The CDR3 nucleotides read TGTGCCAGCAGCCCCCGGACAGGGAGCACCGGGGAGCTGTTTTTT. Protein sequence: CASSPRTGSTGELFF. The chain links TRBV11-3 to TRBJ2-2; TRBD1 aligns across 8 bases. The junction had 6 bases not matched to a gene; V was cut back by 5 bases and J by 4 bases. Per the germline V gene, CDR1 is SGHNT and CDR2 is YENEEA. The CDR3 spans 15 residues.

The chain employs TRBV5-5 and TRBJ1-2; D might be TRBD1 (5 bases). Looked up from germline, CDR1 is SGHKS and CDR2 is YYEKEE (reference sequence). With 2 bases removed from V and 6 bases from J, the gap between germline ends came to 11 bases. This CDR3 region has 13 residues. CDR3 sequence (DNA): TGTGCCAGCAGCTTATCAGGGTACGATGGCTACACCTTC. Translated: CASSLSGYDGYTF.

The gene calls are TRBV11-2 and TRBJ2-5, with TRBD2 matching 12 bases. Germline loops: CDR1 SGHAT, CDR2 FQNNGV. The CDR3 is 15 residues long. With 1 base clipped from V and 8 bases from J, the junction kept 5 bases outside the gene matches. This CDR3 reads CASSLGLAGAFTQYF. As DNA, the CDR3 is TGTGCCAGCAGCTTAGGACTAGCGGGGGCGTTTACCCAGTACTTC.

This clone was counted once. The rearrangement joins TRBV7-2 to TRBJ1-1; maybe TRBD1 (5 bases). Trimming cost V 1 base and J 2 bases, with 11 bases left between them. The V gene's germline CDR1 is SGHTA and CDR2 FQGNSA. The CDR3 totals 15 residues. CDR3 sequence reads: CASSLVGAKNTEAFF. Written as DNA, the CDR3 is TGTGCCAGCAGCTTAGTAGGGGCAAAAAACACTGAAGCTTTCTTT.

The chain has TRBV29-1 and TRBJ2-7, with D maybe TRBD2 (6 bases). Trimming took off 4 bases at V and 4 bases at J, with 8 bases between the two ends. The CDR3 has 11 residues. CDR1 is SQVTM and CDR2 is ANQGSEA in the germline V gene. The CDR3 DNA reads TGCAGCGTTGGGGGGGTTTACGAGCAGTACTTC. Translation gives CSVGGVYEQYF.